Below, 18 T cell receptor beta chains from the same sample are listed, as sequenced in a study of shared clonotypes between healthy human individuals. This table comes from immunoSEQ multiplex PCR, and its TCRdb copy is limited to in-frame clones, with some not included. The sample lists 2 million to 3 million clones, 93% occurring once. The sequenced material came from naive CD4+ T cells from PBMCs. This sample's subset: CD45RA+ positively selected. The origin of the receptors is a man younger than 30 in good health. Some clones in this sample may be carry-over from other donors' samples.

The genes are TRBV18 and TRBJ1-2, with D unclear. Looked up from germline, CDR1 is KGHSH and CDR2 is LQKENI. The CDR3 sequence is 14 residues long. Trimming removed 2 bases from V and 1 base from J, with 8 bases in between. The CDR3 is CASSPWTDNYGYTF. The CDR3 DNA follows: TGTGCCAGCTCACCATGGACGGATAACTATGGCTACACCTTC.

V is TRBV9 and J is TRBJ2-1, with D perhaps assigned TRBD1 or TRBD2 (5 bases each). There are 15 residues in the CDR3. Germline V CDR1 and CDR2: SGDLS, YYNGEE. Trimming took off 4 bases at V and 5 bases at J, with 16 bases between the two ends. The DNA of the CDR3 is TGTGCCAGCAGCACCCAGGGATACGGGGACAATGAGCAGTTCTTC. Its protein product is CASSTQGYGDNEQFF.

The genes are TRBV5-5 and TRBJ1-5, with D unresolved. The V end was cut by 1 base, the J end by 4 bases, with 6 bases between. There are 13 residues in the CDR3. Germline CDR1 SGHKS, CDR2 YYEKEE (reference sequence). The CDR3 loop is CASSLWLNQPQHF. DNA of the CDR3: TGTGCCAGCAGCTTGTGGTTAAATCAGCCCCAGCATTTT.

This chain joins TRBV10-3 and TRBJ1-1; 9 nucleotides agree with TRBD1. Germline V CDR1 and CDR2: ENHRY, SYGVKD. The CDR3 spans 16 residues. The V segment lost 0 bases and the J segment 3 bases; nucleotides outside the gene matches: 5. The DNA for the CDR3 is TGTGCCATCAGTGAGTCACCGGGACAGGGAGACACTGAAGCTTTCTTT. Its protein is CAISESPGQGDTEAFF.

The chain uses TRBV5-1 and TRBJ2-2; possible D gene TRBD2, 6 bases. Trimming stripped 4 bases from V and 3 bases from J, with 10 bases between. Germline CDR1 and CDR2: SGHRS and YFSETQ. The CDR3 totals 14 residues. CDR3 bases: TGCGCCAGCAGCCCGGGCGGGGACACCGGGGAGCTGTTTTTT. The encoded protein is CASSPGGDTGELFF. Full variable domain (remainder filled in from reference TRBV5-1 and TRBJ2-2): KAGVTQTPRYLIKTRGQQVTLSCSPISGHRSVSWYQQTPGQGLQFLFEYFSETQRNKGNFPGRFSGRQFSNSRSEMNVSTLELGDSALYLCASSPGGDTGELFFGEGSRLTVL.

V and J are TRBV5-6 and TRBJ2-1; TRBD2 matches 7 bases. CDR3 length: 16 residues. V was clipped by 0 bases and J by 0 bases; unmatched bases: 3. CDR1 SGHDT and CDR2 YYEEEE come from the germline V gene. The CDR3 region is CASSLAERGSYNEQFF. The CDR3 nucleotides are TGTGCCAGCAGCTTGGCGGAGCGGGGCTCCTACAATGAGCAGTTCTTC.

The gene calls are TRBV19 and TRBJ2-3, with D perhaps matching TRBD2 (6 bases). Trimming shortened V by 6 bases and J by 0 bases, and 13 bases separated the two germline ends. The CDR3 spans 15 residues. Germline V gene lookup returns CDR1 LNHDA and CDR2 SQIVND (reference sequence). CDR3 residues: CASSRASVSTDTQYF. The DNA of the CDR3 is TGTGCCAGTAGCCGGGCTAGCGTCAGCACAGATACGCAGTATTTT.

The V gene is TRBV29-1, the J gene TRBJ2-3; TRBD2 might be the D (6 bases). The V and J ends lost 4 bases and 1 base respectively, with 9 bases between them. The length of the CDR3 is 13 residues. Per germline, CDR1 SQVTM and CDR2 ANQGSEA. The CDR3 bases are TGCAGCGTTGCCGGACTACGCACAGATACGCAGTATTTT. It translates to CSVAGLRTDTQYF.

The chain couples TRBV9 to TRBJ1-1; TRBD1 aligns across 7 bases. Germline V gene data show CDR1 as SGDLS and CDR2 as YYNGEE. This CDR3 is 12 amino acids long. V trimming: 3 bases; J trimming: 7 bases; junction bases outside the gene matches: 3. CDR3 protein: CASSAYRGEAFF. CDR3 nucleotides: TGTGCCAGCAGCGCGTACAGGGGTGAAGCTTTCTTT.

As regards this clone: Other DNA sequences within the sample encode an identical CDR3. This rearrangement joins TRBV7-2 to TRBJ2-7; no firm D call. Germline CDR1 and CDR2: SGHTA and FQGNSA. The CDR3 extends over 12 amino acids. Trimming shortened V by 2 bases and J by 0 bases, and 2 bases separated the two germline ends. This chain's CDR3 is CASSLISYEQYF. In nucleotides, the CDR3 is TGTGCCAGCAGCTTAATCTCCTACGAGCAGTACTTC. Variable domain in full (rest from reference TRBV7-2 and TRBJ2-7): GAGVSQSPSNKVTEKGKDVELRCDPISGHTALYWYRQSLGQGLEFLIYFQGNSAPDKSGLPSDRFSAERTGGSVSTLTIQRTQQEDSAVYLCASSLISYEQYFGPGTRLTVT.

A single count supports this clone. The J gene is TRBJ1-5, the V gene TRBV6-5; D unresolved. The germline CDR1 and CDR2 sequences are MNHEY and SVGAGI. The V gene lost 4 bases and the J gene lost 0 bases, with 13 bases spanning the gap. The CDR3 sequence is 16 residues long. CDR3 region: CASSSLDGYSNQPQHF. The CDR3 bases are TGTGCCAGCAGTTCCCTAGACGGGTATAGCAATCAGCCCCAGCATTTT.

The chain links TRBV6-1 to TRBJ2-2; possible D gene TRBD2, 6 bases. Germline-derived CDR1 and CDR2 are MNHNS and SASEGT. V was pared by 7 bases and J by 4 bases, with 16 bases between. The CDR3 runs to 15 residues. Written as DNA, the CDR3 is TGTGCCAGCACTACCGGGAGTATAGTCACCGGGGAGCTGTTTTTT. Its translation: CASTTGSIVTGELFF.

The chain combines TRBV29-1 with TRBJ2-7; no clear D gene. The length of the CDR3 is 14 residues. Trimming took 3 bases from V and 0 from J, leaving 12 bases between them. The germline V gene encodes CDR1 SQVTM and CDR2 ANQGSEA. The CDR3 DNA reads as TGCAGCGTTGATCGGGCGGCTGGCTCCTACGAGCAGTACTTC. It specifies CSVDRAAGSYEQYF.

This chain uses TRBV5-5 with TRBJ2-3; TRBD2 matches at 8 bases. Germline trimming cut 3 bases from V and 4 bases from J; bases unmatched to any gene: 4. The V gene's germline CDR1 is SGHKS and CDR2 YYEKEE (reference sequence). CDR3 length: 14 residues. The chain's CDR3 is CASSSWREADTQYF. DNA of the CDR3: TGTGCCAGCAGCTCGTGGCGGGAGGCAGATACGCAGTATTTT.

The J gene is TRBJ2-7, the V gene TRBV6-5; 7 bases agree with TRBD1. The CDR3 has 14 residues. V was pared by 5 bases and J by 3 bases, with 7 bases of the junction left unmatched. Germline CDR1 and CDR2: MNHEY and SVGAGI. The CDR3 sequence is CASSALGTVYEQYF. In DNA form, the CDR3 reads TGTGCCAGCAGTGCCCTTGGGACAGTCTACGAGCAGTACTTC.

This sequence joins TRBV7-2 and TRBJ2-4; D not resolved. The CDR3 runs 15 residues. The germline V and J ends were trimmed by 2 bases and 5 bases, with 13 bases remaining between them. CDR1 and CDR2 (germline): SGHTA, FQGNSA. CDR3 sequence: CASSLNWASENIQYF. The CDR3 nucleotides read TGTGCCAGCAGCTTAAACTGGGCCTCCGAAAACATTCAGTACTTC.

The V and J genes are TRBV5-1 and TRBJ2-2, with D unclear. Trimming stripped 0 bases from V and 4 bases from J, with 16 bases between. This CDR3 spans 17 amino acids. Germline CDR1 SGHRS, CDR2 YFSETQ. This CDR3 is CASSLALASFGTGELFF. In DNA form, the CDR3 reads TGCGCCAGCAGCTTGGCGTTGGCAAGCTTCGGCACCGGGGAGCTGTTTTTT.

CDR3 sequence reads: CASSRASQETQYF. CDR3 nucleotide sequence: TGTGCCAGCAGTCGGGCCTCGCAAGAGACCCAGTACTTC. The chain is built from TRBV2 and TRBJ2-5; no firm D call. The germline CDR1 and CDR2 sequences are SNHLY and FYNNEI. The V end was cut by 5 bases, the J end by 2 bases, with 9 bases between. The CDR3 runs 13 residues.